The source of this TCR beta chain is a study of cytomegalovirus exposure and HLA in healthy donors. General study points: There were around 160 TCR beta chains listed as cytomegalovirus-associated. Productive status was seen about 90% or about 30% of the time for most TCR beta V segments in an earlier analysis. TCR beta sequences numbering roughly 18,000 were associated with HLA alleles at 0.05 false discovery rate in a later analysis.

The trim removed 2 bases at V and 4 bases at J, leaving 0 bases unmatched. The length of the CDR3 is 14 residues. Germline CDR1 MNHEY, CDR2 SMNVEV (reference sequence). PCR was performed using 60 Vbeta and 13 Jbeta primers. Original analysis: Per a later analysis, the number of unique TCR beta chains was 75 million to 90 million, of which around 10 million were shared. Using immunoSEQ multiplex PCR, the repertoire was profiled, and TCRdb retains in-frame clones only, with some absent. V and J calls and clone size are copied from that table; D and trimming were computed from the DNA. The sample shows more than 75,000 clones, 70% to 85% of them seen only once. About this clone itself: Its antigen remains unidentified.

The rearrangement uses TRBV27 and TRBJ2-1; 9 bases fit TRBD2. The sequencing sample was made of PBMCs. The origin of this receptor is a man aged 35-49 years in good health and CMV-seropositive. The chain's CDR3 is CASSLAGGYNEQFF. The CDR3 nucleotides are TGTGCCAGCAGTTTAGCGGGAGGGTACAATGAGCAGTTCTTC.